This T cell receptor beta chain was recorded in a study of blood T cells in healthy people across ages. Overall study findings and caveats: In older individuals, TCR beta diversity per million T cells was lower, falling roughly linearly with age.

On this clonotype itself: Its antigen remains unknown. A much larger clonotype is one base distant, so this may be a read error.

J was trimmed by 0 bases and V by 5 bases; bases with no gene match: 4. This CDR3 has 17 amino acids. A J-beta primer mix and a sample-barcoded 5' primer were used in a second PCR of about 7 to 12 cycles. Carrying 12 random nucleotides, a template-switch adaptor labeled each individual cDNA molecule. From the 5' RACE reads, TCRdb called clonotypes with MiXCR, one entry per CDR3 protein. The sample comprises approximately 810,000 distinct CDR3 sequences, around 26% of which are singletons, and roughly 17% rests with the top ten. The sample consisted of blood. J is TRBJ2-1 and V is TRBV12-3 or TRBV12-4; 13 bases are shared with TRBD2. The source of this sequence is an elderly woman in good health. The DNA of the CDR3 is TGTGCCAGCAGTCGGACTAGCGGGGGAACCTCCTACAATGAGCAGTTCTTC. Protein: CASSRTSGGTSYNEQFF.